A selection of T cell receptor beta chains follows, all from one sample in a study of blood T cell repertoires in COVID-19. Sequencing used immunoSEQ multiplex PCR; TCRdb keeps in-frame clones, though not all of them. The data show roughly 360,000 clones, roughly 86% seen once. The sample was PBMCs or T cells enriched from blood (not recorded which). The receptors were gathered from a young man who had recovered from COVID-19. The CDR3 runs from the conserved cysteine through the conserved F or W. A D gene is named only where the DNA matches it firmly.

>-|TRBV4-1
CASSRRLDDLAKNIQYF
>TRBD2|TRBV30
CAGSGGYGETQYF
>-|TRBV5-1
CASSSPRETYEQYF
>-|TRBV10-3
CAVYRAETYEQYF
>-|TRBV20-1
CSASPWGDYTF
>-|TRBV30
CAWMAGAYEQYF
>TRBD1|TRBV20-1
CSASGTENYEQYF
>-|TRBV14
CASSQQGFEQYF
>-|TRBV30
CAWSAGNTIYF
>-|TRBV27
CASGSIGGGLGYGYTF
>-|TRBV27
CASRTPGNYGYTF
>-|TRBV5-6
CASIPGASNTGELFF
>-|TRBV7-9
CASSPPMNTEAFF
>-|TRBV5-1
CASSLADYTGLTGELFF
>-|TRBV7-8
CASRPTGNTEAFF
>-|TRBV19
CASQTGGEQFF
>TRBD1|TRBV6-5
CASRWDRRTDTQYF
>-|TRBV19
CASSNRGGDEQFF
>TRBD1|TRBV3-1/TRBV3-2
CASSHAQGRGYTF
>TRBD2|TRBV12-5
CASGLGLAGNQETQYF
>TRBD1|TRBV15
CATSRRRTGTGNTIYF
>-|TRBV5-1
CASSLDREGYEQFF
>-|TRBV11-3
CASSATGTPVTLNEQFF
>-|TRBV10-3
CAIRGDSRNQPQHF
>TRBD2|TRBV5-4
CASSQLAGGLVGELFF
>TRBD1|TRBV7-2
CASTSDRAWKPQHF
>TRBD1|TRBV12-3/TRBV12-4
CASSLGTVYEQYF
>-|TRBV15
CATSRDFTANEQFF
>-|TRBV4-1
CASSQDWQGMTEAFF
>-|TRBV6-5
CASSRAGVRNTIYF
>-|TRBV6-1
CASSERPINYGYTF
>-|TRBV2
CASSQGFNQPQHF